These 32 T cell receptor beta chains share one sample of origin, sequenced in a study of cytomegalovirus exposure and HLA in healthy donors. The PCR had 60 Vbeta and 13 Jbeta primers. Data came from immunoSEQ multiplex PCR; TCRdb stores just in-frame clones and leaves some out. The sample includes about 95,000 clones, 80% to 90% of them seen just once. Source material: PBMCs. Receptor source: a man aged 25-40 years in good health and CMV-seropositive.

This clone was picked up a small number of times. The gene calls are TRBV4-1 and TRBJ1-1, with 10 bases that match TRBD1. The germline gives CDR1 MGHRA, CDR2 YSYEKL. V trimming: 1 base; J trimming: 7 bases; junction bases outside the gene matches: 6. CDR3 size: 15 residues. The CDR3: CASSQAGGTGDEAFF. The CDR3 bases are TGCGCCAGCAGCCAAGCCGGGGGGACAGGGGATGAAGCTTTCTTT.

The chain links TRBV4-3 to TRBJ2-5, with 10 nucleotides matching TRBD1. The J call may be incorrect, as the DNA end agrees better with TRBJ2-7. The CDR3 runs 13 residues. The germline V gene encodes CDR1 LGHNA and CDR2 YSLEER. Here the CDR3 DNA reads TGCGCCAGCAGCCCGGGACAGGGGCTCGAGCAGTACTTC. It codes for CASSPGQGLEQYF.

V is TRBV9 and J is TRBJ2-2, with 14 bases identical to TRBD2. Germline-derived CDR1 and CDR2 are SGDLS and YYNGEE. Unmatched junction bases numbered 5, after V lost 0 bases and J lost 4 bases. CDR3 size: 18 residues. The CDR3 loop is CASSVEVGLAGGTGELFF. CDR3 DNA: TGTGCCAGCAGCGTAGAGGTCGGACTAGCGGGAGGCACCGGGGAGCTGTTTTTT.

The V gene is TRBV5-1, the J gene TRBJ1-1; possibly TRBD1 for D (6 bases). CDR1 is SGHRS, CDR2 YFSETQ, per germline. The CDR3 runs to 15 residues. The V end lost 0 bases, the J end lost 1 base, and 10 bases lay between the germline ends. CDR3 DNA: TGCGCCAGCAGCTTGGGTACAGGGCGGAACACTGAAGCTTTCTTT. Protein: CASSLGTGRNTEAFF. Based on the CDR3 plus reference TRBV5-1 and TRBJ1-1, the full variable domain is KAGVTQTPRYLIKTRGQQVTLSCSPISGHRSVSWYQQTPGQGLQFLFEYFSETQRNKGNFPGRFSGRQFSNSRSEMNVSTLELGDSALYLCASSLGTGRNTEAFFGQGTRLTVV.

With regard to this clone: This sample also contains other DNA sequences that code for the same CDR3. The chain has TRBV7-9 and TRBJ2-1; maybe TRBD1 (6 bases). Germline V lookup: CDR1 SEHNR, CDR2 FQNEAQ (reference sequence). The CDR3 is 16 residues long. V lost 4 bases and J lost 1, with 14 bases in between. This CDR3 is CASSSPPRGSYNEQFF. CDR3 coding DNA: TGTGCCAGCAGCTCGCCTCCCAGGGGATCCTACAATGAGCAGTTCTTC.

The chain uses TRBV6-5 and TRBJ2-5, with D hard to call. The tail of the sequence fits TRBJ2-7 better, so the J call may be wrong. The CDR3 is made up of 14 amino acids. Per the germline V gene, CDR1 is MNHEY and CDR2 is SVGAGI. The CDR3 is CASSYSYSSYEQYF. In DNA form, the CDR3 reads TGTGCCAGCAGTTACTCGTACAGTTCCTACGAGCAGTACTTC.

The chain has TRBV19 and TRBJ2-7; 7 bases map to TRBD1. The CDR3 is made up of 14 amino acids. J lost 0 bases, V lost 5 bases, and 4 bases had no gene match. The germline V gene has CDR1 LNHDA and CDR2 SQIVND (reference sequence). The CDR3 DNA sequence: TGTGCCAGTAGTGACAGGGAGTCCTCCTACGAGCAGTACTTC. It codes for CASSDRESSYEQYF. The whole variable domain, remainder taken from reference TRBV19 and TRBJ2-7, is DGGITQSPKYLFRKEGQNVTLSCEQNLNHDAMYWYRQDPGQGLRLIYYSQIVNDFQKGDIAEGYSVSREKKESFPLTVTSAQKNPTAFYLCASSDRESSYEQYFGPGTRLTVT.

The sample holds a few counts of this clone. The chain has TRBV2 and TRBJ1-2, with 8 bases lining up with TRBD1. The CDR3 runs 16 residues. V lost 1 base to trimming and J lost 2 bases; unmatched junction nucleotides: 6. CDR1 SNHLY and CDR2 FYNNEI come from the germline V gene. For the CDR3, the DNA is TGTGCCAGCAGTGAAGAGGGGACAGGAGGGAACTATGGCTACACCTTC. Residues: CASSEEGTGGNYGYTF.

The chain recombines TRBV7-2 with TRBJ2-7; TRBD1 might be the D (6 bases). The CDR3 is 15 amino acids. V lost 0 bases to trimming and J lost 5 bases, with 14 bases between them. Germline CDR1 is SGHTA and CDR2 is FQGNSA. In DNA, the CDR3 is TGTGCCAGCAGCTTAGCACAGGGCGTGAGGAACGAGCAGTACTTC. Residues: CASSLAQGVRNEQYF. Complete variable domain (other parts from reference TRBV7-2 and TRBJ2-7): GAGVSQSPSNKVTEKGKDVELRCDPISGHTALYWYRQSLGQGLEFLIYFQGNSAPDKSGLPSDRFSAERTGGSVSTLTIQRTQQEDSAVYLCASSLAQGVRNEQYFGPGTRLTVT.

The CDR3 protein is CSVVMGYTAKEGLFF. The CDR3 bases are TGCAGCGTTGTAATGGGATACACCGCGAAAGAGGGACTGTTTTTT. The chain joins TRBV29-1 to TRBJ1-4, with D hard to call. The CDR3 has 15 residues. Looked up from germline, CDR1 is SQVTM and CDR2 is ANQGSEA. Trimming left V 4 bases short and J 13 bases short, with 25 bases between.

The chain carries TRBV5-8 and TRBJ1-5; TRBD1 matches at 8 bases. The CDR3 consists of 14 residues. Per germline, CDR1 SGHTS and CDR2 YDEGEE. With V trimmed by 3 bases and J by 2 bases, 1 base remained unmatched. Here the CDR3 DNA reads TGTGCCAGCAGCTCGGGACAGGGCAATCAGCCCCAGCATTTT. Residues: CASSSGQGNQPQHF. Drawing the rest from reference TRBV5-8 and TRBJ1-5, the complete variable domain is EAGVTQSPTHLIKTRGQQATLRCSPISGHTSVYWYQQALGLGLQFLLWYDEGEERNRGNFPPRFSGRQFPNYSSELNVNALELEDSALYLCASSSGQGNQPQHFGDGTRLSIL.

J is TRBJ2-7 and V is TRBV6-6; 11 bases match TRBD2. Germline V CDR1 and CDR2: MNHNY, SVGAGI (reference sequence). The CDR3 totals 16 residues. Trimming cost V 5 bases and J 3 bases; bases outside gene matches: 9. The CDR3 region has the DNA TGTGCCAGCAGTCACGGGTTAGGGACTAGCGGCTACGAGCAGTACTTC. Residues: CASSHGLGTSGYEQYF.

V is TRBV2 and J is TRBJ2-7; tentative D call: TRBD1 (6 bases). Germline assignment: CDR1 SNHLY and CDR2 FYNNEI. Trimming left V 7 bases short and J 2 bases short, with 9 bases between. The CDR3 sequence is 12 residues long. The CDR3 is CASTRQAYEQYF. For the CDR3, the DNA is TGTGCCAGCACAAGACAGGCCTACGAGCAGTACTTC.

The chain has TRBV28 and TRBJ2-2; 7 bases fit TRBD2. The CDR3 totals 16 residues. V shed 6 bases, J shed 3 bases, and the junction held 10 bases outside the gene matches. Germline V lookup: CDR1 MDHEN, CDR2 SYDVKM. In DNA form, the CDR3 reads TGTGCCAGCAGCTCTTGGCAACGGGGGGACACCGGGGAGCTGTTTTTT. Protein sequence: CASSSWQRGDTGELFF.

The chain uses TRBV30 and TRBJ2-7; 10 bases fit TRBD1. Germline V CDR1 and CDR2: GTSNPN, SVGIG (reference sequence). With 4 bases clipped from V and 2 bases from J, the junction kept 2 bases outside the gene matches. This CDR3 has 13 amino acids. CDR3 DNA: TGTGCCTGGATGACAGGGGGCACCTACGAGCAGTACTTC. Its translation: CAWMTGGTYEQYF.

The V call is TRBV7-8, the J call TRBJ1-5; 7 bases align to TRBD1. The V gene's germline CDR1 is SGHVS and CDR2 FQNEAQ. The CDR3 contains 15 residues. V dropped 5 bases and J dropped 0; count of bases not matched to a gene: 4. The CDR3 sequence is CASSQTGSSNQPQHF. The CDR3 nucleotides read TGTGCCAGCAGCCAGACAGGGTCTAGCAATCAGCCCCAGCATTTT.

The DNA for the CDR3 is TGTGCCAGCAGGGGACAGGGCGAAGGCACTGAAGCTTTCTTT. This codes for CASRGQGEGTEAFF. This rearrangement joins TRBV25-1 to TRBJ1-1; 9 bases align to TRBD1. Per the germline V gene, CDR1 is MGHDK and CDR2 is SYGVNS. The CDR3 is 14 residues long. V lost 6 bases and J lost 4; bases outside the gene matches: 6.

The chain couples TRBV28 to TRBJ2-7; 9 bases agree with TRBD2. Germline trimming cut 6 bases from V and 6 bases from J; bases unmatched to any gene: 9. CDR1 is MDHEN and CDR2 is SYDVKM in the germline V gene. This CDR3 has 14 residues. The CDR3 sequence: CASSWRGGAREQYF. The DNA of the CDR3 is TGTGCCAGCAGCTGGCGGGGGGGCGCTCGCGAGCAGTACTTC.

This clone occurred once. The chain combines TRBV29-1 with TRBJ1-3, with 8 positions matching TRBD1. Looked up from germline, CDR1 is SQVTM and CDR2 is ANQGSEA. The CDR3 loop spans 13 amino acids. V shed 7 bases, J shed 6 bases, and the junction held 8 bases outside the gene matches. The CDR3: CSGSGRGLNTIYF. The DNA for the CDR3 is TGCAGCGGTTCCGGCAGGGGGCTAAACACCATATATTTT.

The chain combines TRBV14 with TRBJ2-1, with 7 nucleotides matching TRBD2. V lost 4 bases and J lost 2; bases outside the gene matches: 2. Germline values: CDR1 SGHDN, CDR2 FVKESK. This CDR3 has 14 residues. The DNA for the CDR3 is TGTGCCAGCAGCCGAGGACTAGCCTACAATGAGCAGTTCTTC. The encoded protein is CASSRGLAYNEQFF.

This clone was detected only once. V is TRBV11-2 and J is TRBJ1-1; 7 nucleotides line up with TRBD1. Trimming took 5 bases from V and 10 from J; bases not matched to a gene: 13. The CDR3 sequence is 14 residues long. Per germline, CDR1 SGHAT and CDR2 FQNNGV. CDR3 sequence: CASSPSTGWIGAFF. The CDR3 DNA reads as TGTGCCAGCAGCCCCTCGACAGGGTGGATAGGAGCTTTCTTT.

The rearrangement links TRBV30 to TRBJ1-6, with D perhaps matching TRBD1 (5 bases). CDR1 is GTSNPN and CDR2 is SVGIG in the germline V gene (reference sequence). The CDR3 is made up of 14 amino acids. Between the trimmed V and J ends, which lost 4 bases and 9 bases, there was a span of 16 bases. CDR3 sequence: CAWTGLGLRSPLHF. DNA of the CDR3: TGTGCCTGGACAGGGCTGGGTTTACGTTCACCCCTCCACTTT.

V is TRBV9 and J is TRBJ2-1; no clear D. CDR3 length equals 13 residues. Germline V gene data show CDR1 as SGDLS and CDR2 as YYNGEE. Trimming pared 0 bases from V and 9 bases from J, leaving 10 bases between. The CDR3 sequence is CASSVGWSGEQFF. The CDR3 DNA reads TGTGCCAGCAGCGTAGGATGGTCGGGTGAGCAGTTCTTC.

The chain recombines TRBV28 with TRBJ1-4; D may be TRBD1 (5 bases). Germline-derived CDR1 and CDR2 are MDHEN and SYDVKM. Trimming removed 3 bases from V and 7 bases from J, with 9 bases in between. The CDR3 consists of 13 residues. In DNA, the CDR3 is TGTGCCAGCAGTTTCGCGACAGCTGAAAAACTGTTTTTT. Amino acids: CASSFATAEKLFF.

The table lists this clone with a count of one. CDR3 loop: CASSQTRGLGNQPQHF. The CDR3 coding sequence is TGCGCCAGCAGCCAAACGAGGGGGCTTGGCAATCAGCCCCAGCATTTT. This chain links TRBV4-3 with TRBJ1-5; TRBD1 matches at 7 bases. Losses at the gene ends were 2 bases for V and 2 bases for J; bases not matched to a gene: 6. This CDR3 has 16 residues. CDR1 is LGHNA and CDR2 is YSLEER in the germline V gene.

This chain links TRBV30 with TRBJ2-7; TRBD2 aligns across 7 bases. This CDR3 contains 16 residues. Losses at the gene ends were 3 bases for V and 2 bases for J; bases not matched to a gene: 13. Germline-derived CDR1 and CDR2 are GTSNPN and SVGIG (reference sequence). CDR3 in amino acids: CAWRGGLSGTAYEQYF. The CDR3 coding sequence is TGTGCCTGGAGGGGTGGACTCAGCGGGACCGCCTACGAGCAGTACTTC.

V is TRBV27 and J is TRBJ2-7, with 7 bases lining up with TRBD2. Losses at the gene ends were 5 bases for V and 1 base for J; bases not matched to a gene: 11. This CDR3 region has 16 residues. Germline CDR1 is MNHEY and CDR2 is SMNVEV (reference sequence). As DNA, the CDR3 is TGTGCCAGCAGTCCCGAACTCCACGGGGGGTCCTACGAGCAGTACTTC. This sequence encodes CASSPELHGGSYEQYF.

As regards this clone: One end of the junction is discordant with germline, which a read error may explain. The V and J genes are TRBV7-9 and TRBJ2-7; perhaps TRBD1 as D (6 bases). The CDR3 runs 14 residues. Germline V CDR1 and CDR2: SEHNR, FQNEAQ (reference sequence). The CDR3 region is CASSPAGTIGVLEF. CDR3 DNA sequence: TGTGCCAGCAGCCCCGCCGGGACAATAGGTGTTTTGGAATTC.

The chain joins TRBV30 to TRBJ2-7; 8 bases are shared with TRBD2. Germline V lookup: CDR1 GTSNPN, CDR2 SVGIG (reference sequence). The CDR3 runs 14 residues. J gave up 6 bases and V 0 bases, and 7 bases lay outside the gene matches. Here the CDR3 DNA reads TGTGCCTGGAGTGTAGGACTAGCCTTCTCCGAGCAGTACTTC. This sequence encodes CAWSVGLAFSEQYF.

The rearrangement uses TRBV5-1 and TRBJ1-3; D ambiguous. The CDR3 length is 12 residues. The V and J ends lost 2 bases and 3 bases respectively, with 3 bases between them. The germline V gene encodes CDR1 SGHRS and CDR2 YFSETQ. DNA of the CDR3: TGCGCCAGCAGCTTTAATGGAAACACCATATATTTT. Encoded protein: CASSFNGNTIYF.

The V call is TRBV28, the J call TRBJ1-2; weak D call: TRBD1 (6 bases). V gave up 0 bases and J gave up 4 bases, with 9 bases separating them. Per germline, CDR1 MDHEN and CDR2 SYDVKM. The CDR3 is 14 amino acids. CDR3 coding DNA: TGTGCCAGCAGTTTATGGGAAGGGGGCTATGGCTACACCTTC. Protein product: CASSLWEGGYGYTF.

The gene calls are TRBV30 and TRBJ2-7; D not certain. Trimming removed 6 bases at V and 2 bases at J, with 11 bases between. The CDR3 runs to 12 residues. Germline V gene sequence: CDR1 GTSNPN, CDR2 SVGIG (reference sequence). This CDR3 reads CACDSYTYEQYF. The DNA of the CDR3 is TGTGCCTGCGACTCATATACCTACGAGCAGTACTTC.